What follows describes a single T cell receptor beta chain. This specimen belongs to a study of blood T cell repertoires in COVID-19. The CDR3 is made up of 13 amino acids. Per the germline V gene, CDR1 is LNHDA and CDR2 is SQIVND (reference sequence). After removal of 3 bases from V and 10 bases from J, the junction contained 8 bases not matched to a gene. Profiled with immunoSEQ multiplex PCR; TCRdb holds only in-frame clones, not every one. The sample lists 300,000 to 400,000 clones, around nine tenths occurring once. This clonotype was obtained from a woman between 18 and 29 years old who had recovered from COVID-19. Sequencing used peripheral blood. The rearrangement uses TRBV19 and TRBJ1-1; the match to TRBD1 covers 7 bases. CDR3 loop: CASSMEDRRRAFF. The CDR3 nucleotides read TGTGCCAGTAGTATGGAGGACAGGCGGCGAGCTTTCTTT. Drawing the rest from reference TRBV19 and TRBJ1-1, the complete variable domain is DGGITQSPKYLFRKEGQNVTLSCEQNLNHDAMYWYRQDPGQGLRLIYYSQIVNDFQKGDIAEGYSVSREKKESFPLTVTSAQKNPTAFYLCASSMEDRRRAFFGQGTRLTVV.